Listed below are T cell receptor beta chains from one sample, sequenced in a study of CD8 T cells in Susac syndrome. From the immunoSEQ multiplex PCR reads, TCRdb called clonotypes with MiXCR, one entry per CDR3 protein. The profile covers some 200,000 distinct CDR3 sequences, with approximately 95% appearing a single time and approximately 0.15% taken by the ten largest. Sequenced sample: CD8+ T cells from PBMCs. Receptors were obtained from a human donor with Susac syndrome. Each CDR3 is given with its conserved first and last residue. A D gene is named only where the DNA matches it firmly. Rows may omit the clone size; those that give it use once, few, many or a size class.

j_call: TRBJ1-5
clone_size: once
cdr3_length: 14
d_call: .
v_call: TRBV7-8
cdr3_aa: CASSPRVNNQPQHF
cdr3_nt: TGTGCCAGCAGCCCTAGGGTAAACAATCAGCCCCAGCATTTT

j_call: TRBJ2-7
clone_size: .
cdr3_length: 13
d_call: .
v_call: TRBV6-4
cdr3_aa: CASTLSDSHEQYF
cdr3_nt: TGTGCCAGCACCCTCTCGGACAGTCACGAGCAGTACTTC

j_call: TRBJ1-1
clone_size: once
cdr3_length: 14
d_call: TRBD1
v_call: TRBV7-2
cdr3_aa: CASSNNRGGTEAFF
cdr3_nt: TGTGCCAGCAGCAACAACAGGGGGGGTACTGAAGCTTTCTTT

j_call: TRBJ2-1
clone_size: .
cdr3_length: 15
d_call: TRBD2
v_call: TRBV9
cdr3_aa: CASSVGSGDYNEQFF
cdr3_nt: TGTGCCAGCAGCGTAGGAAGCGGGGACTACAATGAGCAGTTCTTC

j_call: TRBJ1-5
clone_size: .
cdr3_length: 14
d_call: .
v_call: TRBV6-5
cdr3_aa: CASSSYREREPQHF
cdr3_nt: TGTGCCAGCAGCAGCTACCGGGAGCGGGAGCCCCAGCATTTT

j_call: TRBJ2-2
clone_size: .
cdr3_length: 15
d_call: TRBD2
v_call: TRBV4-1
cdr3_aa: CASSSAGGQAGELFF
cdr3_nt: TGCGCCAGCAGCTCAGCGGGGGGGCAGGCCGGGGAGCTGTTTTTT

j_call: TRBJ2-1
clone_size: .
cdr3_length: 14
d_call: .
v_call: TRBV13
cdr3_aa: CASSFRQNRNEQFF
cdr3_nt: TGTGCCAGCAGCTTTAGACAGAACCGCAATGAGCAGTTCTTC

j_call: TRBJ2-1
clone_size: .
cdr3_length: 16
d_call: .
v_call: TRBV9
cdr3_aa: CASSAGRQIAHNEQFF
cdr3_nt: TGTGCCAGCAGCGCGGGGCGACAGATAGCACACAATGAGCAGTTCTTC

j_call: TRBJ1-2
clone_size: .
cdr3_length: 14
d_call: .
v_call: TRBV19
cdr3_aa: CASSIFRGESGYTF
cdr3_nt: TGTGCCAGTAGTATTTTCAGGGGAGAGAGTGGCTACACCTTC

j_call: TRBJ1-5
clone_size: .
cdr3_length: 12
d_call: .
v_call: TRBV29-1
cdr3_aa: CSAGQGDQPQHF
cdr3_nt: TGCAGCGCTGGACAAGGGGATCAGCCCCAGCATTTT

j_call: TRBJ2-3
clone_size: .
cdr3_length: 17
d_call: .
v_call: TRBV4-1
cdr3_aa: CASSSRPDRVNTDTQYF
cdr3_nt: TGCGCCAGCAGCTCACGTCCCGACAGAGTAAACACAGATACGCAGTATTTT

j_call: TRBJ2-1
clone_size: .
cdr3_length: 14
d_call: .
v_call: TRBV20-1
cdr3_aa: CSASAQRAYNEQFF
cdr3_nt: TGCAGTGCTAGCGCTCAGCGGGCGTACAATGAGCAGTTCTTC

j_call: TRBJ2-5
clone_size: .
cdr3_length: 15
d_call: .
v_call: TRBV3-1
cdr3_aa: CASSQLGVLQETQYF
cdr3_nt: TGTGCCAGCAGCCAACTGGGGGTCCTCCAAGAGACCCAGTACTTC

j_call: TRBJ2-1
clone_size: .
cdr3_length: 16
d_call: TRBD2
v_call: TRBV28
cdr3_aa: CASRPTSGSSYNEQFF
cdr3_nt: TGTGCCAGCAGACCAACTAGCGGTAGCTCCTACAATGAGCAGTTCTTC

j_call: TRBJ2-1
clone_size: .
cdr3_length: 14
d_call: .
v_call: TRBV28
cdr3_aa: CASSSLAVYNEQFF
cdr3_nt: TGTGCCAGCAGTTCATTGGCGGTCTACAATGAGCAGTTCTTC

j_call: TRBJ2-7
clone_size: .
cdr3_length: 14
d_call: .
v_call: TRBV27
cdr3_aa: CASSFNSLSYEQYF
cdr3_nt: TGTGCCAGCAGTTTCAACAGCTTATCCTACGAGCAGTACTTC

j_call: TRBJ1-4
clone_size: .
cdr3_length: 11
d_call: .
v_call: TRBV27
cdr3_aa: CASSLGEKLFF
cdr3_nt: TGTGCCAGCAGTTTAGGTGAAAAACTGTTTTTT

j_call: TRBJ2-5
clone_size: .
cdr3_length: 12
d_call: .
v_call: TRBV2
cdr3_aa: CASRRVRKTQYF
cdr3_nt: TGTGCCAGCAGAAGAGTGCGAAAGACCCAGTACTTC

j_call: TRBJ1-1
clone_size: .
cdr3_length: 13
d_call: .
v_call: TRBV6-5
cdr3_aa: CASSYSVIGEAFF
cdr3_nt: TGTGCCAGCAGTTACTCTGTTATCGGCGAAGCTTTCTTT

j_call: TRBJ2-2
clone_size: few
cdr3_length: 16
d_call: .
v_call: TRBV4-1
cdr3_aa: CASSPLGQTNTGELFF
cdr3_nt: TGCGCCAGCAGCCCCCTCGGACAGACGAACACCGGGGAGCTGTTTTTT

j_call: TRBJ2-7
clone_size: few
cdr3_length: 13
d_call: .
v_call: TRBV5-6
cdr3_aa: CASSLVGNYEQYF
cdr3_nt: TGTGCCAGCAGCTTGGTCGGGAACTACGAGCAGTACTTC

j_call: TRBJ2-7
clone_size: .
cdr3_length: 15
d_call: TRBD1
v_call: TRBV25-1
cdr3_aa: CASSHLRDRDSEQYF
cdr3_nt: TGTGCCAGCAGTCATCTCCGGGACAGGGATTCCGAGCAGTACTTC

j_call: TRBJ2-2
clone_size: .
cdr3_length: 14
d_call: .
v_call: TRBV5-6
cdr3_aa: CASSLGYNTGELFF
cdr3_nt: TGTGCCAGCAGCTTGGGCTACAACACCGGGGAGCTGTTTTTT

j_call: TRBJ2-7
clone_size: .
cdr3_length: 14
d_call: .
v_call: TRBV12-3/TRBV12-4
cdr3_aa: CASSRPVRHGEQYF
cdr3_nt: TGTGCCAGCAGCCGACCCGTGAGGCACGGCGAGCAGTACTTC

j_call: TRBJ2-3
clone_size: .
cdr3_length: 11
d_call: .
v_call: TRBV27
cdr3_aa: CASRLTNTQYF
cdr3_nt: TGTGCCAGCAGGCTTACCAATACGCAGTATTTT

j_call: TRBJ2-5
clone_size: .
cdr3_length: 12
d_call: .
v_call: TRBV25-1
cdr3_aa: CASSRLGETQYF
cdr3_nt: TGTGCCAGCAGTCGACTAGGGGAGACCCAGTACTTC

j_call: TRBJ1-2
clone_size: .
cdr3_length: 15
d_call: TRBD1
v_call: TRBV2
cdr3_aa: CASTETGGKSYGYTF
cdr3_nt: TGTGCCAGCACCGAGACAGGGGGCAAATCTTATGGCTACACCTTC

j_call: TRBJ1-5
clone_size: .
cdr3_length: 13
d_call: .
v_call: TRBV27
cdr3_aa: CASSSDGNQPQHF
cdr3_nt: TGTGCCAGCAGTTCCGATGGCAATCAGCCCCAGCATTTT

j_call: TRBJ2-1
clone_size: once
cdr3_length: 13
d_call: .
v_call: TRBV7-6
cdr3_aa: CASSFPGYNEQFF
cdr3_nt: TGTGCCAGCAGCTTCCCAGGGTACAATGAGCAGTTCTTC

j_call: TRBJ2-1
clone_size: once
cdr3_length: 15
d_call: .
v_call: TRBV9
cdr3_aa: CASSVGSSSYNEQFF
cdr3_nt: TGTGCCAGCAGCGTAGGTTCAAGCTCCTACAATGAGCAGTTCTTC

j_call: TRBJ2-5
clone_size: .
cdr3_length: 14
d_call: TRBD2
v_call: TRBV20-1
cdr3_aa: CSASLAGGQETQYF
cdr3_nt: TGCAGTGCTAGCTTGGCGGGGGGGCAAGAGACCCAGTACTTC

j_call: TRBJ2-1
clone_size: .
cdr3_length: 15
d_call: TRBD2
v_call: TRBV20-1
cdr3_aa: CSARDGGSFYNEQFF
cdr3_nt: TGCAGTGCTAGAGATGGCGGGAGTTTCTACAATGAGCAGTTCTTC

j_call: TRBJ2-1
clone_size: .
cdr3_length: 13
d_call: .
v_call: TRBV9
cdr3_aa: CASSGILGNEQFF
cdr3_nt: TGTGCCAGCAGCGGGATTCTTGGGAATGAGCAGTTCTTC

j_call: TRBJ2-1
clone_size: .
cdr3_length: 11
d_call: .
v_call: TRBV28
cdr3_aa: CASSAPNEQFF
cdr3_nt: TGTGCCAGCAGTGCCCCGAATGAGCAGTTCTTC

j_call: TRBJ2-4
clone_size: .
cdr3_length: 16
d_call: .
v_call: TRBV25-1
cdr3_aa: CASSEFGGHGKNIQYF
cdr3_nt: TGTGCCAGCAGTGAATTTGGGGGGCACGGCAAAAACATTCAGTACTTC

j_call: TRBJ2-3
clone_size: .
cdr3_length: 15
d_call: .
v_call: TRBV3-1
cdr3_aa: CASSQVLDSTDTQYF
cdr3_nt: TGTGCCAGCAGCCAAGTTTTGGACAGCACAGATACGCAGTATTTT

j_call: TRBJ2-5
clone_size: .
cdr3_length: 14
d_call: TRBD1
v_call: TRBV9
cdr3_aa: CASSGQGARETQYF
cdr3_nt: TGTGCCAGCAGCGGGCAGGGGGCACGGGAGACCCAGTACTTC

j_call: TRBJ2-7
clone_size: .
cdr3_length: 14
d_call: .
v_call: TRBV2
cdr3_aa: CASNSPKEAYEQYF
cdr3_nt: TGTGCCAGCAATTCGCCAAAGGAGGCCTACGAGCAGTACTTC

j_call: TRBJ1-1
clone_size: .
cdr3_length: 15
d_call: .
v_call: TRBV4-2
cdr3_aa: CASSQATGMNTEAFF
cdr3_nt: TGTGCCAGCAGCCAAGCCACGGGTATGAACACTGAAGCTTTCTTT

j_call: TRBJ2-3
clone_size: .
cdr3_length: 15
d_call: .
v_call: TRBV9
cdr3_aa: CASSVGVGGTDTQYF
cdr3_nt: TGTGCCAGCAGCGTAGGAGTGGGAGGCACAGATACGCAGTATTTT

j_call: TRBJ2-2
clone_size: .
cdr3_length: 13
d_call: .
v_call: TRBV9
cdr3_aa: CASSVASTGELFF
cdr3_nt: TGTGCCAGCAGCGTTGCGAGCACCGGGGAGCTGTTTTTT

j_call: TRBJ2-3
clone_size: once
cdr3_length: 13
d_call: .
v_call: TRBV4-1
cdr3_aa: CASSQGATYTQYF
cdr3_nt: TGCGCCAGCAGCCAAGGGGCGACATATACGCAGTATTTT

j_call: TRBJ2-7
clone_size: .
cdr3_length: 14
d_call: TRBD1
v_call: TRBV5-6
cdr3_aa: CASSSGTASYEQYF
cdr3_nt: TGTGCCAGCAGTTCCGGGACAGCCTCCTACGAGCAGTACTTC

j_call: TRBJ2-7
clone_size: .
cdr3_length: 13
d_call: .
v_call: TRBV7-9
cdr3_aa: CASSPPGSYEQYF
cdr3_nt: TGTGCCAGCAGCCCCCCAGGGTCCTACGAGCAGTACTTC

j_call: TRBJ2-3
clone_size: .
cdr3_length: 13
d_call: .
v_call: TRBV3-1
cdr3_aa: CASSQADTDTQYF
cdr3_nt: TGTGCCAGCAGCCAAGCGGACACAGATACGCAGTATTTT

j_call: TRBJ2-4
clone_size: .
cdr3_length: 15
d_call: .
v_call: TRBV19
cdr3_aa: CASRDLLGAKNIQYF
cdr3_nt: TGTGCCAGTAGAGACCTTCTAGGGGCCAAAAACATTCAGTACTTC

j_call: TRBJ2-1
clone_size: .
cdr3_length: 13
d_call: .
v_call: TRBV5-1
cdr3_aa: CASSLDLGDEQFF
cdr3_nt: TGCGCCAGCAGCTTAGATTTAGGCGATGAGCAGTTCTTC

j_call: TRBJ2-5
clone_size: .
cdr3_length: 13
d_call: .
v_call: TRBV6-5
cdr3_aa: CAGQGARQETQYF
cdr3_nt: TGTGCAGGTCAGGGCGCCCGCCAAGAGACCCAGTACTTC

j_call: TRBJ2-7
clone_size: .
cdr3_length: 13
d_call: .
v_call: TRBV7-9
cdr3_aa: CASSPDWEYEQYF
cdr3_nt: TGTGCCAGCAGCCCAGACTGGGAATACGAGCAGTACTTC

j_call: TRBJ2-7
clone_size: .
cdr3_length: 15
d_call: TRBD1
v_call: TRBV11-2
cdr3_aa: CASSPETGGSYEQYF
cdr3_nt: TGTGCCAGCAGCCCAGAGACAGGGGGCTCCTACGAGCAGTACTTC

j_call: TRBJ2-7
clone_size: .
cdr3_length: 13
d_call: TRBD2
v_call: TRBV3-1
cdr3_aa: CASGGTSFHEQYF
cdr3_nt: TGTGCCAGCGGGGGGACTAGTTTCCACGAGCAGTACTTC

j_call: TRBJ1-1
clone_size: .
cdr3_length: 15
d_call: .
v_call: TRBV4-1
cdr3_aa: CASSTRTLLNTEAFF
cdr3_nt: TGCGCCAGCAGCACCCGGACACTTTTGAACACTGAAGCTTTCTTT

j_call: TRBJ1-1
clone_size: .
cdr3_length: 13
d_call: .
v_call: TRBV9
cdr3_aa: CASSNLEDKEAFF
cdr3_nt: TGTGCCAGCTCCAATCTTGAGGACAAAGAAGCTTTCTTT

j_call: TRBJ2-1
clone_size: .
cdr3_length: 15
d_call: .
v_call: TRBV20-1
cdr3_aa: CSALPLERSYNEQFF
cdr3_nt: TGCAGTGCTCTACCTCTCGAGCGCTCCTACAATGAGCAGTTCTTC

j_call: TRBJ2-7
clone_size: .
cdr3_length: 15
d_call: TRBD2
v_call: TRBV11-2
cdr3_aa: CASSLSSGRTYEQYF
cdr3_nt: TGTGCCAGCAGCTTGAGTAGCGGGAGAACCTACGAGCAGTACTTC

j_call: TRBJ1-2
clone_size: .
cdr3_length: 18
d_call: TRBD1
v_call: TRBV28
cdr3_aa: CASSLPTGTGGTRNGYTF
cdr3_nt: TGTGCCAGCAGTTTACCGACCGGGACAGGGGGAACCAGGAATGGCTACACCTTC

j_call: TRBJ2-1
clone_size: once
cdr3_length: 13
d_call: .
v_call: TRBV27
cdr3_aa: CASTLGPRSEQFF
cdr3_nt: TGTGCCAGCACCCTGGGACCCAGGAGTGAGCAGTTCTTC

j_call: TRBJ1-5
clone_size: .
cdr3_length: 14
d_call: .
v_call: TRBV9
cdr3_aa: CASSVGQMDQPQHF
cdr3_nt: TGTGCCAGCAGCGTAGGGCAGATGGATCAGCCCCAGCATTTT